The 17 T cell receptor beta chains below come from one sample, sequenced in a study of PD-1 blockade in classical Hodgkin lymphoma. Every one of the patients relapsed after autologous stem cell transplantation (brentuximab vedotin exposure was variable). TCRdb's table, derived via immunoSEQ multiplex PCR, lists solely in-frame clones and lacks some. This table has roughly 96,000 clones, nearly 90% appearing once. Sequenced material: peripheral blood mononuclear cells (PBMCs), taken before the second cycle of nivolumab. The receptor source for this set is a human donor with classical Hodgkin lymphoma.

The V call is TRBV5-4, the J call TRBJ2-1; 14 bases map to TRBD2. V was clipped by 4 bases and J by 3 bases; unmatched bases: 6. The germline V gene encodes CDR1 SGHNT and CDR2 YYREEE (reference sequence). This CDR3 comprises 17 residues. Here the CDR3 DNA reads TGTGCCAGCAGCAAGGGGACTAGCGGGAGTATCTACAATGAGCAGTTCTTC. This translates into CASSKGTSGSIYNEQFF.

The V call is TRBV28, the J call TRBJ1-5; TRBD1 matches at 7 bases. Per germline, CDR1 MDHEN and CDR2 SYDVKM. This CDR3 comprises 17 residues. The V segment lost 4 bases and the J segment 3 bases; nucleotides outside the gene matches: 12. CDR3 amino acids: CASSWRQGWRVNQPQHF. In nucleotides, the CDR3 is TGTGCCAGCAGTTGGAGACAGGGATGGAGGGTCAATCAGCCCCAGCATTTT.

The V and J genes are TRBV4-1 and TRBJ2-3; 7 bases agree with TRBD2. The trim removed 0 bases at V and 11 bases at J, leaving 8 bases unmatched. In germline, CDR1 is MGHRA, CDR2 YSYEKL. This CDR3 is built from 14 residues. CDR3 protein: CASSQDSGTGGQYF. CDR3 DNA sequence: TGCGCCAGCAGCCAAGATTCTGGGACGGGGGGGCAGTATTTT.

CDR3 DNA: TGTGCCAGCAGCTTAGAACTGGGTTTTAAGTTCTTC. Protein product: CASSLELGFKFF. The chain recombines TRBV7-9 with TRBJ2-1; D is uncertain. From germline, CDR1 is SEHNR and CDR2 FQNEAQ (reference sequence). The CDR3 consists of 12 residues. The V end lost 1 base, the J end lost 14 bases, and 12 bases lay between the germline ends.

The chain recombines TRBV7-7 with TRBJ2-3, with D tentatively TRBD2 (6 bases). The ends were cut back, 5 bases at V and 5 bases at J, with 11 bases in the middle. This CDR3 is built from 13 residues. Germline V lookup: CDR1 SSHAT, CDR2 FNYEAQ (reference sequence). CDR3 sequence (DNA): TGTGCCAGCAGCCCCCTGGGACTAGATACGCAGTATTTT. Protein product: CASSPLGLDTQYF. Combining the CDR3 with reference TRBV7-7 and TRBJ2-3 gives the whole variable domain GAGVSQSPRYKVTKRGQDVTLRCDPISSHATLYWYQQALGQGPEFLTYFNYEAQPDKSGLPSDRFSAERPEGSISTLTIQRTEQRDSAMYRCASSPLGLDTQYFGPGTRLTVL.

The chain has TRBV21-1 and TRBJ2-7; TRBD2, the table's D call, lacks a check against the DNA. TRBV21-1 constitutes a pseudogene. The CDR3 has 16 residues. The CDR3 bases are TGTGCCAGCAGCAAAGGCGAGATAACGAAAACCTACGAGCAGTACTTC. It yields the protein CASSKGEITKTYEQYF.

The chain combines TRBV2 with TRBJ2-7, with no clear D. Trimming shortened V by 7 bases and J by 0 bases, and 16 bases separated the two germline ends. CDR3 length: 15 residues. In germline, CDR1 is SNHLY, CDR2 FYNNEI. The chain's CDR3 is CASKGDGLSSYEQYF. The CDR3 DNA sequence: TGTGCCAGCAAAGGTGACGGGCTTAGCTCCTACGAGCAGTACTTC. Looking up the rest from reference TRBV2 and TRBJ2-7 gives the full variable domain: EPEVTQTPSHQVTQMGQEVILRCVPISNHLYFYWYRQILGQKVEFLVSFYNNEISEKSEIFDDQFSVERPDGSNFTLKIRSTKLEDSAMYFCASKGDGLSSYEQYFGPGTRLTVT.

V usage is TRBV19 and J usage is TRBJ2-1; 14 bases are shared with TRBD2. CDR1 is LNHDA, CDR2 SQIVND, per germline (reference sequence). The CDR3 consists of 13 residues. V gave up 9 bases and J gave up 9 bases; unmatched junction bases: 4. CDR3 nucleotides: TGTGCCAGCGGGACTAGCGGGAGCCTTGAGCAGTTCTTC. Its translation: CASGTSGSLEQFF.

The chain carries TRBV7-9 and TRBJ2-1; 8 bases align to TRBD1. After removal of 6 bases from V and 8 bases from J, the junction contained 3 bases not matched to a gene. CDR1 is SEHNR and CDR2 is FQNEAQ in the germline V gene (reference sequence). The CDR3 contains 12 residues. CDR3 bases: TGTGCCAGCAGAACGACAGGGGATGAGCAGTTCTTC. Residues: CASRTTGDEQFF.

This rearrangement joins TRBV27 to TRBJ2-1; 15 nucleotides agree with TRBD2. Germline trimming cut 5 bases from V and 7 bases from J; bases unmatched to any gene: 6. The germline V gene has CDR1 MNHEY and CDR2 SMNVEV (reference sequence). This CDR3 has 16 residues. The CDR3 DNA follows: TGTGCCAGCAGTCCGGGGACTAGCGGGAGGAGTAATGAGCAGTTCTTC. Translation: CASSPGTSGRSNEQFF.

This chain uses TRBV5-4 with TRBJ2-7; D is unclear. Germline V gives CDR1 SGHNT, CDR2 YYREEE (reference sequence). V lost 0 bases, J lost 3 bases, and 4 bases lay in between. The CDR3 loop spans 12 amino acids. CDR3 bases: TGTGCCAGCAGCTTGGAGAACTACGAGCAGTACTTC. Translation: CASSLENYEQYF.

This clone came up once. CDR3 sequence reads: CASSERDRAPLHF. DNA for the CDR3: TGTGCCAGCAGTGAACGGGACCGCGCACCCCTCCACTTT. This rearrangement joins TRBV6-1 to TRBJ1-6, with D perhaps TRBD1 (5 bases). This CDR3 has 13 residues. The V gene's germline CDR1 is MNHNS and CDR2 SASEGT. V gave up 2 bases and J gave up 11 bases, with 10 bases separating them.

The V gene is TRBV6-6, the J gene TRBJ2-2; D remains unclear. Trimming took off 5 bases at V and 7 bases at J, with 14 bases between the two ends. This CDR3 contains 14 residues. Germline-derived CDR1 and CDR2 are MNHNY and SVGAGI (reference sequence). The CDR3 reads CASSPICLLGELFF. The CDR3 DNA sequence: TGTGCCAGCAGTCCCATATGTTTACTCGGGGAGCTGTTTTTT.

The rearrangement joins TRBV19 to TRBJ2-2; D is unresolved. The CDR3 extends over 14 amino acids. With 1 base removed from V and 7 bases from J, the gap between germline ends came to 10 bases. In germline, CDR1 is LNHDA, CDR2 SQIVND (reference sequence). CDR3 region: CASSIGKVGGELFF. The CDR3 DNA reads TGTGCCAGTAGTATAGGGAAAGTCGGCGGGGAGCTGTTTTTT.

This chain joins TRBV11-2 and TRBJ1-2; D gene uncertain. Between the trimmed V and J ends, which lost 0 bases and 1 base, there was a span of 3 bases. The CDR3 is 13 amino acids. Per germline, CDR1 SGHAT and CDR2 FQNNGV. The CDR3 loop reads CASSLDSNYGYTF. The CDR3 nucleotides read TGTGCCAGCAGCTTAGACAGTAACTATGGCTACACCTTC.

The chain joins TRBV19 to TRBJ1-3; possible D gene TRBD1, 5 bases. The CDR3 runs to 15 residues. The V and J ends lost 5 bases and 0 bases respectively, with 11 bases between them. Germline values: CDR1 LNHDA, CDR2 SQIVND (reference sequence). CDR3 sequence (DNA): TGTGCCAGTAGTTCAAGAGGGACCTCTGGAAACACCATATATTTT. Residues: CASSSRGTSGNTIYF.

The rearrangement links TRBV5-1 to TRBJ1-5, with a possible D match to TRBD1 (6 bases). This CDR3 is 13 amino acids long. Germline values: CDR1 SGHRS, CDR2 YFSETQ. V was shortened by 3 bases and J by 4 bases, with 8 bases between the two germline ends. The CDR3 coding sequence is TGCGCCAGCAGCTCCGGACAGAATCAGCCCCAGCATTTT. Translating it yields CASSSGQNQPQHF.